These 30 T cell receptor beta chains share one sample of origin, sequenced in a study of T-cell memory formation after mild COVID-19. TCRdb processed the 5' RACE reads anew with MiXCR; each CDR3 protein has one entry. Of 100,000 to 150,000 distinct CDR3 sequences in the sample, about 6% were seen once. Sample: PBMCs or a T cell subset sorted from them (not recorded which). Receptors were obtained from an adult woman who had mild COVID-19 (a few samples of this study predate the infection). Cell type and time point are not known.

The V gene is TRBV12-3 or TRBV12-4, the J gene TRBJ1-3; D call uncertain. The V end was cut by 5 bases, the J end by 2 bases, with 1 base between. This CDR3 region has 11 residues. The DNA for the CDR3 is TGTGCCAGCAGTGCTGGAAACACCATATATTTT. It is translated as CASSAGNTIYF.

Many counts were recorded for this clonotype. The genes are TRBV6-2 or TRBV6-3 and TRBJ2-5; 7 bases match TRBD1. Losses at the gene ends were 5 bases for V and 7 bases for J; bases not matched to a gene: 13. The CDR3 is made up of 15 amino acids. Looked up from germline, CDR1 is MNHEY and CDR2 is SVGEGT. The CDR3 DNA follows: TGTGCCAGCAGTACTCATGGAAGGGGGCGCGGGACCCAGTACTTC. Amino acid sequence: CASSTHGRGRGTQYF.

The sample holds a few counts of this clonotype. The gene calls are TRBV4-1 and TRBJ2-3; maybe TRBD2 (6 bases). CDR1 is MGHRA and CDR2 is YSYEKL in the germline V gene. V dropped 1 base and J dropped 0 bases, with 11 bases sitting between them. The CDR3 runs 16 residues. The CDR3 spells CASSQALGRSTDTQYF. For the CDR3, the DNA is TGCGCCAGCAGCCAAGCCCTCGGGAGAAGCACAGATACGCAGTATTTT.

This clonotype was seen many times. The chain couples TRBV4-1 to TRBJ2-3; a possible D gene is TRBD1 (5 bases). Between the trimmed V and J ends, which lost 4 bases and 1 base, there was a span of 18 bases. The length of the CDR3 is 17 residues. Per germline, CDR1 MGHRA and CDR2 YSYEKL. The CDR3 coding sequence is TGCGCCAGCAGCCCAAATGGGGCCATTCCTGGCACAGATACGCAGTATTTT. This encodes CASSPNGAIPGTDTQYF.

This clonotype showed up many times. The rearrangement uses TRBV5-1 and TRBJ2-7; 13 bases agree with TRBD2. V lost 7 bases to trimming and J lost 0 bases; unmatched junction nucleotides: 4. The germline V gene has CDR1 SGHRS and CDR2 YFSETQ. This CDR3 contains 15 residues. The CDR3 region is CASGLAGATSYEQYF. The CDR3 nucleotides are TGCGCCAGCGGACTAGCGGGGGCCACCTCCTACGAGCAGTACTTC.

This clonotype was counted a few times. The chain uses TRBV4-1 and TRBJ1-1; D is perhaps TRBD1 (5 bases). Trimming pared 1 base from V and 3 bases from J, leaving 9 bases between. The CDR3 runs to 14 residues. Per the germline V gene, CDR1 is MGHRA and CDR2 is YSYEKL. The DNA of the CDR3 is TGCGCCAGCAGCCAAGCTTCGGGGGACACTGAAGCTTTCTTT. Amino acids: CASSQASGDTEAFF.

The rearrangement joins TRBV27 to TRBJ2-5, with 8 bases that match TRBD1. Germline V lookup: CDR1 MNHEY, CDR2 SMNVEV (reference sequence). The CDR3 extends over 12 amino acids. V shed 6 bases, J shed 5 bases, and the junction held 2 bases outside the gene matches. CDR3 in amino acids: CASSRDRETQYF. DNA for the CDR3: TGTGCCAGCAGCCGGGACAGGGAGACCCAGTACTTC.

This clonotype showed up many times. The chain is built from TRBV6-5 and TRBJ2-7; TRBD2 aligns across 9 bases. Trimming at V came to 5 bases and at J to 3 bases, leaving 8 bases not matched to a gene. The CDR3 length is 15 residues. CDR1 is MNHEY, CDR2 SVGAGI, per germline. CDR3 sequence reads: CASSAVGTSIYEQYF. The DNA for the CDR3 is TGTGCCAGCAGTGCGGTCGGGACTAGCATCTACGAGCAGTACTTC.

This clonotype has more than one count but fewer than ten. This sequence joins TRBV12-3 or TRBV12-4 and TRBJ1-3; D gene ambiguous. The V end was cut by 3 bases, the J end by 0 bases, with 15 bases between. This CDR3 contains 17 residues. The CDR3 here is CASSLGLMGASGNTIYF. CDR3 DNA: TGTGCCAGCAGTTTGGGTCTAATGGGAGCCTCTGGAAACACCATATATTTT.

This clonotype was seen many times. The CDR3 coding sequence is TGTGCCAGCAGCAGGGAGGGCGAGCAGTACTTC. This gives the protein CASSREGEQYF. The V and J genes are TRBV18 and TRBJ2-7; 7 nucleotides match TRBD2. CDR1 KGHSH and CDR2 LQKENI come from the germline V gene. This CDR3 spans 11 amino acids. The junction had 4 bases not matched to a gene; V was cut back by 8 bases and J by 6 bases.

The rearrangement joins TRBV10-1 to TRBJ1-2, with TRBD1 matching over 7 bases. Trimming cost V 5 bases and J 8 bases; bases outside gene matches: 11. Per germline, CDR1 WNHNN and CDR2 SYGVQD (reference sequence). The CDR3 extends over 14 amino acids. The CDR3 reads CASSTRDSIGGYTF. As DNA, the CDR3 is TGCGCCAGCAGTACTCGGGACAGTATAGGCGGCTACACCTTC.

This clonotype was seen only a few times. The gene calls are TRBV4-1 and TRBJ1-1, with 7 bases fitting TRBD1. The length of the CDR3 is 14 residues. Germline V gene data show CDR1 as MGHRA and CDR2 as YSYEKL. With V trimmed by 3 bases and J by 2 bases, 3 bases remained unmatched. The DNA for the CDR3 is TGCGCCAGCAGCCATCGGACAGGAAACACTGAAGCTTTCTTT. Translation gives CASSHRTGNTEAFF.

Many counts were recorded for this clonotype. This chain connects TRBV7-9 to TRBJ1-1, with D hard to call. Germline loops: CDR1 SEHNR, CDR2 FQNEAQ (reference sequence). This CDR3 comprises 15 residues. V was cut by 1 base and J by 4 bases, with 13 bases left in between. The CDR3 sequence: CASSLEEFTSTEAFF. The CDR3 DNA follows: TGTGCCAGCAGCTTAGAAGAGTTCACAAGCACTGAAGCTTTCTTT.

The V call is TRBV10-3, the J call TRBJ2-7, with 11 bases identical to TRBD1. Losses at the gene ends were 3 bases for V and 1 base for J; bases not matched to a gene: 8. CDR1 ENHRY and CDR2 SYGVKD come from the germline V gene. This CDR3 spans 17 amino acids. The CDR3 loop reads CAISDGQGARRSYEQYF. The CDR3 region has the DNA TGTGCCATCAGTGACGGACAGGGGGCTCGTCGGTCCTACGAGCAGTACTTC.

The rearrangement uses TRBV3-1 and TRBJ1-5; no reliable D call. With 2 bases removed from V and 0 bases from J, the gap between germline ends came to 8 bases. Germline V gene data show CDR1 as LGHDT and CDR2 as YNNKEL (reference sequence). CDR3 length: 15 amino acids. CDR3 region: CASSQYGSSNQPQHF. The CDR3 DNA sequence: TGTGCCAGCAGCCAATACGGCAGTAGCAATCAGCCCCAGCATTTT.

This clonotype was picked up a small number of times. The chain recombines TRBV29-1 with TRBJ2-5; D not certain. V was cut by 4 bases and J by 4 bases, with 16 bases left in between. The CDR3 is 14 residues long. Germline loops: CDR1 SQVTM, CDR2 ANQGSEA. CDR3 in DNA: TGCAGCGTTGGGGCCGGGCTACGGCTAGAGACCCAGTACTTC. As protein: CSVGAGLRLETQYF. Drawing the rest from reference TRBV29-1 and TRBJ2-5, the complete variable domain is SAVISQKPSRDICQRGTSLTIQCQVDSQVTMMFWYRQQPGQSLTLIATANQGSEATYESGFVIDKFPISRPNLTFSTLTVSNMSPEDSSIYLCSVGAGLRLETQYFGPGTRLLVL.

The rearrangement links TRBV6-6 to TRBJ2-3; TRBD2 matches 11 bases. With V trimmed by 5 bases and J by 2 bases, 12 bases remained unmatched. The germline CDR1 and CDR2 sequences are MNHNY and SVGAGI (reference sequence). This CDR3 comprises 18 residues. The CDR3 DNA reads TGTGCCAGCAGTCGAGCGGGGCTTAGCGGGGGGGCCACAGATACGCAGTATTTT. Amino acid sequence: CASSRAGLSGGATDTQYF.

This clonotype has a count of ten or more. The DNA for the CDR3 is TGTGCCAGCAGCCCCTACTCGACTAGGGGTGTACAGGGTGAGCAGTTCTTC. Translation: CASSPYSTRGVQGEQFF. The chain combines TRBV7-2 with TRBJ2-1; possibly TRBD1 or TRBD2 for D (6 bases each). V lost 5 bases, J lost 9 bases, and 26 bases lay in between. The CDR3 contains 17 residues. Per germline, CDR1 SGHTA and CDR2 FQGNSA.

This clonotype appeared a few times. The V gene is TRBV12-3 or TRBV12-4, the J gene TRBJ2-3; TRBD2 aligns across 7 bases. The CDR3 covers 15 residues. V gave up 4 bases and J gave up 3 bases; unmatched junction bases: 7. The CDR3 DNA reads as TGTGCCAGCAGTTCCCGGACTAGAATGACAGATACGCAGTATTTT. It yields the protein CASSSRTRMTDTQYF.

This sequence joins TRBV6-5 and TRBJ2-7; TRBD2 aligns across 13 bases. In germline, CDR1 is MNHEY, CDR2 SVGAGI. V shed 6 bases, J shed 7 bases, and the junction held 6 bases outside the gene matches. There are 14 residues in the CDR3. In nucleotides, the CDR3 is TGTGCCAGCAGGACTAGCGGGAGGCTAGGAGAGCAGTACTTC. As protein: CASRTSGRLGEQYF.

Only a few counts were recorded for this clonotype. The chain has TRBV6-5 and TRBJ1-4, with D unclear. With 3 bases removed from V and 8 bases from J, the gap between germline ends came to 7 bases. CDR1 is MNHEY, CDR2 SVGAGI, per germline. The CDR3 covers 12 residues. The CDR3 bases are TGTGCCAGCAGTTATTTGGGCGAAAAACTGTTTTTT. This sequence encodes CASSYLGEKLFF.

This clonotype was detected a few times. The chain is built from TRBV4-2 and TRBJ2-5; D uncertain. CDR3 size: 14 residues. Germline V lookup: CDR1 LGHNA, CDR2 YNFKEQ. Trimming left V 1 base short and J 7 bases short, with 13 bases between. The DNA for the CDR3 is TGTGCCAGCAGCCAAGGGGATAATAGTGGGACCCAGTACTTC. This encodes CASSQGDNSGTQYF.

This clonotype was seen many times. The V and J genes are TRBV7-2 and TRBJ2-1; no definite D call. CDR3 length: 14 amino acids. From germline, CDR1 is SGHTA and CDR2 FQGNSA. V was cut by 5 bases and J by 7 bases, with 15 bases left in between. Here the CDR3 reads CASSLPPPTNEQFF. CDR3 coding DNA: TGTGCCAGCAGCCTTCCCCCCCCCACAAATGAGCAGTTCTTC.

This clonotype was detected only a few times. V and J are TRBV6-1 and TRBJ2-5; 7 bases match TRBD1. This CDR3 contains 14 residues. The germline CDR1 and CDR2 sequences are MNHNS and SASEGT. V lost 4 bases to trimming and J lost 2 bases; unmatched junction nucleotides: 4. The CDR3 DNA reads TGTGCCAGCAGTGCTAACAGGGGTCAAGAGACCCAGTACTTC. Protein sequence: CASSANRGQETQYF.

J is TRBJ2-2 and V is TRBV7-2; perhaps D is TRBD1 or TRBD2 (7 bases each). The CDR3 runs to 15 residues. V dropped 6 bases and J dropped 6 bases, with 17 bases sitting between them. CDR1 is SGHTA and CDR2 is FQGNSA in the germline V gene. CDR3 coding DNA: TGTGCCAGCAGGCCAGGGGGGGGGACTTCCGGGGAGCTGTTTTTT. Its translation: CASRPGGGTSGELFF.

The rearrangement joins TRBV30 to TRBJ1-5; D might be TRBD1 (5 bases). The CDR3 extends over 13 amino acids. The V and J ends lost 5 bases and 4 bases respectively, with 12 bases between them. Germline loops: CDR1 GTSNPN, CDR2 SVGIG (reference sequence). Here the CDR3 DNA reads TGTGCCTGGGCCCATGGGACTAATCAGCCCCAGCATTTT. It yields the protein CAWAHGTNQPQHF. The full variable domain, its missing parts supplied by reference TRBV30 and TRBJ1-5, is SQTIHQWPATLVQPVGSPLSLECTVEGTSNPNLYWYRQAAGRGLQLLFYSVGIGQISSEVPQNLSASRPQDRQFILSSKKLLLSDSGFYLCAWAHGTNQPQHFGDGTRLSIL.

This clonotype was counted between two and nine times. The CDR3 sequence: CASTVIHGYTF. The CDR3 nucleotides are TGTGCCAGCACCGTAATACATGGCTACACCTTC. V usage is TRBV12-3 or TRBV12-4 and J usage is TRBJ1-2; D is unclear. The V and J ends lost 7 bases and 6 bases respectively, with 9 bases between them. The length of the CDR3 is 11 residues.

The rearrangement joins TRBV24-1 to TRBJ2-1; D not resolved. V dropped 7 bases and J dropped 4 bases, with 4 bases sitting between them. The CDR3 is 11 amino acids. From germline, CDR1 is KGHDR and CDR2 SFDVKD. The CDR3 loop reads CATSVYNEQFF. Written as DNA, the CDR3 is TGTGCCACCAGCGTTTACAATGAGCAGTTCTTC.

This clonotype was observed a few times. V and J are TRBV20-1 and TRBJ1-5; the D is unclear. V gave up 0 bases and J gave up 1 base, with 10 bases separating them. The CDR3 spans 15 residues. CDR1 is DFQATT and CDR2 is SNEGSKA in the germline V gene (reference sequence). The CDR3 DNA reads TGCAGTGCTAGAGAACTGGGGATGAGCAATCAGCCCCAGCATTTT. This sequence encodes CSARELGMSNQPQHF.

This clonotype was recorded many times. This chain uses TRBV7-9 with TRBJ2-7, with unresolved D. Trimming removed 3 bases at V and 3 bases at J, with 9 bases between. The CDR3 is 13 amino acids. The germline V gene has CDR1 SEHNR and CDR2 FQNEAQ (reference sequence). For the CDR3, the DNA is TGTGCCAGCAGCTTTGGCACAGACTACGAGCAGTACTTC. It specifies CASSFGTDYEQYF.